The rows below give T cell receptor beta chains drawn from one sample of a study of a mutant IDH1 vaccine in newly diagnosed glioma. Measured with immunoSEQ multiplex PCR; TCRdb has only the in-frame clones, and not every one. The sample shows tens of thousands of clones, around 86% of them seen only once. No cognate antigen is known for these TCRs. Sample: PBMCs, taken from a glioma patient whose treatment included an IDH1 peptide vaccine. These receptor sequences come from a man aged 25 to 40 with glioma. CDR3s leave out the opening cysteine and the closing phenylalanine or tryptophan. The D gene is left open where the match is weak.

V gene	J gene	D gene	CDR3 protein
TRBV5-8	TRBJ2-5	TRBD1	ASSFGQGGETQY
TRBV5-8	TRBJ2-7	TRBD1	ASSLALGTGDYEQY
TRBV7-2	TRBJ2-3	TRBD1	ASSSTGVDTQY
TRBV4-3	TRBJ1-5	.	ASSQDLLNRPNQPQH
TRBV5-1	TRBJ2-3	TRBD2	ASSGVTSGGPTDTQY
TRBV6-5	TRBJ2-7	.	ASSYADNSYEQY
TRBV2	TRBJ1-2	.	ASSGAVSSGYT
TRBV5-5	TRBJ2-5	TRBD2	ASSLAGGAVSWETQY
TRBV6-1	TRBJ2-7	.	ASSEATVSYEQY
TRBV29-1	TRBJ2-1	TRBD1	SVEGGGTGPRGSYNEQF
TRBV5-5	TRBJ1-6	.	ASSTDRNSPLH
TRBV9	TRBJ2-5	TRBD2	ASSGASGRQETQY
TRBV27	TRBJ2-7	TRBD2	ASSPGGGWGGYEQY
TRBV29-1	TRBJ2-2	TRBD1	SVSGQRNTGELF
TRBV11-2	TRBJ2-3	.	ASKETTSTDTQY
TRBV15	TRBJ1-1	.	ATSREIHTEAF
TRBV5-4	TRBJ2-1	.	ASSPEASESYNEQF
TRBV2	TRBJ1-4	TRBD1	ASRAQGGDEEKLF
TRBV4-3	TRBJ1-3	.	ASSQSSPRFSGNTIY
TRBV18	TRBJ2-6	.	ASSTDQFSGANVLT
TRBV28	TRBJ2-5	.	ASSYRLETQY
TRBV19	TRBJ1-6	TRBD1	ASSIQGQGARYNSPLH
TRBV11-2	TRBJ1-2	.	ASSFFGGFDGYT
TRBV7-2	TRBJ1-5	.	ASSLVSRQTSNQPQH
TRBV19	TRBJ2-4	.	ASSFTLAKNIQY
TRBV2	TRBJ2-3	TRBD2	ASSGRAGGTDTQY
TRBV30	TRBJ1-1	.	AWRGLTIAGLIAEAF
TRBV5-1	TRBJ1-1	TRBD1	ASSSTTGGASEAF
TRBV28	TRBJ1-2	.	ASSRTSINYGYT
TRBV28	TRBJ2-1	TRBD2	ASSFRGLAASYNEQF
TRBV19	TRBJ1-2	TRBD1	ASSSDRGLHGYT
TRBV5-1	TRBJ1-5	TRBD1	ASSPQGEGQPQH
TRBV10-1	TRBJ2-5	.	ASSESARVGREETQY
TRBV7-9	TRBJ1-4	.	ASSFSPNEKLF
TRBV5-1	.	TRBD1	ASSVGQLYEQY
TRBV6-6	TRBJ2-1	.	ASSYRDGDEQF
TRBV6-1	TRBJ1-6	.	ASSGNLNNSPLH
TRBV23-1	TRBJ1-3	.	ASSQSHSLDPVEY
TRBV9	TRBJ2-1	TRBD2	ASSVGLADNEQF
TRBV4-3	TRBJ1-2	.	ASSQVNRDYGYT
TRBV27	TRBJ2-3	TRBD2	ASSRASGGTDTQY
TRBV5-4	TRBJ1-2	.	ASSYPSYGYT
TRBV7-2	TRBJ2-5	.	ASSLEFGQETQY
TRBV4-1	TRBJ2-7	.	ASSRAGTDLRGQY
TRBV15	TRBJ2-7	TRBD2	ATSRENSGRVQY
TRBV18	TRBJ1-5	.	ASSDRQGDQPQH
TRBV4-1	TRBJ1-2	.	ASSQVINYGYT
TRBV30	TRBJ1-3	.	AWSVRRGIDTIY
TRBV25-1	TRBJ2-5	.	ASSPYTSPQETQY
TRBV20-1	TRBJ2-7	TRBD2	SPLAGYEQY
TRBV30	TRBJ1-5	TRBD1	ACDRGTNQPQH